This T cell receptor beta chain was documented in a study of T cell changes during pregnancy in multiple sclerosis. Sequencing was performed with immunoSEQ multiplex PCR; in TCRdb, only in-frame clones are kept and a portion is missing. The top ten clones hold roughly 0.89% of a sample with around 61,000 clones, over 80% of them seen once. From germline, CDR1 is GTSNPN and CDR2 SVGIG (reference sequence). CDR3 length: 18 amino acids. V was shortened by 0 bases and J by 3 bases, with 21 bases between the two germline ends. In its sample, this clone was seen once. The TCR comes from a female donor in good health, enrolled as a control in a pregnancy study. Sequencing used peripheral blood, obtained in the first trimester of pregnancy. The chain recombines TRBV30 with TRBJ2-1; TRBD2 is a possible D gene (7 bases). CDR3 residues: CAWSVPPSRGAIYNEQFF. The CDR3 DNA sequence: TGTGCCTGGAGTGTCCCCCCTAGCCGGGGGGCGATCTACAATGAGCAGTTCTTC.